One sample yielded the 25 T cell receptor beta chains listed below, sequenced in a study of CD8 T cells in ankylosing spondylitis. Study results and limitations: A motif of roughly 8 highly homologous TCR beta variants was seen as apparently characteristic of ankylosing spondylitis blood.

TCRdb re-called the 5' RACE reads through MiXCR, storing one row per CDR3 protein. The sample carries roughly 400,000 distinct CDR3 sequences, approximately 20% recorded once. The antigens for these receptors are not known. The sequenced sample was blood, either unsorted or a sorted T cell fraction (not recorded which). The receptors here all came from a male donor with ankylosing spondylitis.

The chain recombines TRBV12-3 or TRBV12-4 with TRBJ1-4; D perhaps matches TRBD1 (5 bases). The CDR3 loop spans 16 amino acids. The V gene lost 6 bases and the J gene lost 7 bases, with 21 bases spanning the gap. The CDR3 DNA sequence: TGTGCCAGCAGCCTGGTGGGGGGTCAGCGGATTGAAAAACTGTTTTTT. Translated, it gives CASSLVGGQRIEKLFF.

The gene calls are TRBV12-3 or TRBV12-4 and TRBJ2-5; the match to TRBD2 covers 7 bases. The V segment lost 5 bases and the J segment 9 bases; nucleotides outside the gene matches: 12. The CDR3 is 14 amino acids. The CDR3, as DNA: TGTGCCAGCAGTCCTAGCGGCGTCACCCCGGCCCAGTACTTC. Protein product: CASSPSGVTPAQYF.

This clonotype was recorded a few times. The CDR3 sequence is CASSPNQGVGYTF. The CDR3 DNA sequence: TGTGCCAGCAGCCCGAACCAAGGCGTCGGCTACACCTTC. The V gene is TRBV3-1, the J gene TRBJ1-2, with D uncertain. Germline values: CDR1 LGHDT, CDR2 YNNKEL (reference sequence). The CDR3 sequence is 13 residues long. Deletions cut 4 bases from V and 8 bases from J, with 14 bases between.

CDR3 coding DNA: TGTGCCAGCAGTACTAGGGATAGATATGGCTACACCTTC. Protein product: CASSTRDRYGYTF. The V and J genes are TRBV6-5 and TRBJ1-2; no firm D call. Germline loops: CDR1 MNHEY, CDR2 SVGAGI. The CDR3 runs 13 residues. V lost 5 bases, J lost 5 bases, and 12 bases lay in between.

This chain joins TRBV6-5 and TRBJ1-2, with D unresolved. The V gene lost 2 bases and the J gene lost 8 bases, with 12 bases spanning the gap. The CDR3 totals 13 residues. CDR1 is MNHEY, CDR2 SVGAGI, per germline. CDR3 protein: CASSYLDVGGYTF. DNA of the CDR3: TGTGCCAGCAGTTACCTGGATGTCGGGGGCTACACCTTC.

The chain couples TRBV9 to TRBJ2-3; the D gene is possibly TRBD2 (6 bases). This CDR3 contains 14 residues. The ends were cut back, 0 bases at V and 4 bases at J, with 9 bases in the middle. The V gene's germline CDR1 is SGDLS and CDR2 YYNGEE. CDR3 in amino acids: CASSVDPSADTQYF. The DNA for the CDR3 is TGTGCCAGCAGCGTAGACCCTAGCGCAGATACGCAGTATTTT. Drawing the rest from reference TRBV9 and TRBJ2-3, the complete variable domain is DSGVTQTPKHLITATGQRVTLRCSPRSGDLSVYWYQQSLDQGLQFLIQYYNGEERAKGNILERFSAQQFPDLHSELNLSSLELGDSALYFCASSVDPSADTQYFGPGTRLTVL.

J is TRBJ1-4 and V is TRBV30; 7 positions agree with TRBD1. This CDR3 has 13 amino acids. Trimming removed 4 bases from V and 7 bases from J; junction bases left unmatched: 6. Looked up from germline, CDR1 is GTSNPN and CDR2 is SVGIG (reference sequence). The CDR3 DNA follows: TGTGCCTGGACAAGGGGGCAGATTGAAAAACTGTTTTTT. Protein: CAWTRGQIEKLFF.

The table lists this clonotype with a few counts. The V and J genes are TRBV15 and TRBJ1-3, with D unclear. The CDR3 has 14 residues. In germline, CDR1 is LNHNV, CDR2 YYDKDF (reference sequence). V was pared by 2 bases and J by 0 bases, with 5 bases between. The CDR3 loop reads CATSRPLSGNTIYF. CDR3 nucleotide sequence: TGTGCCACCAGCAGACCCCTCTCTGGAAACACCATATATTTT.

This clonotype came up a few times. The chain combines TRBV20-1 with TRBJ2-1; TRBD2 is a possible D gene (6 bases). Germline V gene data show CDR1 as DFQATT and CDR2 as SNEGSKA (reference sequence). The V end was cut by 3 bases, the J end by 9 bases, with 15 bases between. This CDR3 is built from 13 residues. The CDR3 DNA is TGCAGTGCTAGCAGGTCAGGGACTCTTGAGCAGTTCTTC. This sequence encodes CSASRSGTLEQFF.

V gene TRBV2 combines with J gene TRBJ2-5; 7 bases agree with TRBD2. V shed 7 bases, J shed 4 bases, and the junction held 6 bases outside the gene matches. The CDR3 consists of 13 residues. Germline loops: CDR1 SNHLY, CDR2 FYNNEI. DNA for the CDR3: TGTGCCAGCATTGAGACTAGCCGAGAGACCCAGTACTTC. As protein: CASIETSRETQYF.

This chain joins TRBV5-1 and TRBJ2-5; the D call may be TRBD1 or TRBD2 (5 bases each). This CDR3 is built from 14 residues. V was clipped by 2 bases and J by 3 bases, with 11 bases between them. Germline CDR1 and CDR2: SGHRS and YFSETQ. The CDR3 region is CASSFTRDEETQYF. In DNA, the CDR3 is TGCGCCAGCAGCTTTACCAGGGACGAAGAGACCCAGTACTTC. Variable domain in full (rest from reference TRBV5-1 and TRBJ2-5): KAGVTQTPRYLIKTRGQQVTLSCSPISGHRSVSWYQQTPGQGLQFLFEYFSETQRNKGNFPGRFSGRQFSNSRSEMNVSTLELGDSALYLCASSFTRDEETQYFGPGTRLLVL.

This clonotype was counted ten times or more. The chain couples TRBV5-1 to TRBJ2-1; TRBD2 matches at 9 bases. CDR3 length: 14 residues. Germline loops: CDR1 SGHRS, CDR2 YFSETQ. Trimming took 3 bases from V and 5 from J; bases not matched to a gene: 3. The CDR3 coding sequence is TGCGCCAGCAGCTCCCTAGCGGGGAACAATGAGCAGTTCTTC. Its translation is CASSSLAGNNEQFF. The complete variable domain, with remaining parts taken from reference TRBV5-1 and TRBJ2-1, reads KAGVTQTPRYLIKTRGQQVTLSCSPISGHRSVSWYQQTPGQGLQFLFEYFSETQRNKGNFPGRFSGRQFSNSRSEMNVSTLELGDSALYLCASSSLAGNNEQFFGPGTRLTVL.

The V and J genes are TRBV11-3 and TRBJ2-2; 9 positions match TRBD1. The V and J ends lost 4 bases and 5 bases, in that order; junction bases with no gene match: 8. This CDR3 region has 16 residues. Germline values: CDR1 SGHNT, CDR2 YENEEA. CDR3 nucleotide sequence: TGTGCCAGCAGCTCCTCCGGGACAGGGTTAACCGGGGAGCTGTTTTTT. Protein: CASSSSGTGLTGELFF. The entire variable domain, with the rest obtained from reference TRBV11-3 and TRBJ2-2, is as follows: EAGVVQSPRYKIIEKKQPVAFWCNPISGHNTLYWYLQNLGQGPELLIRYENEEAVDDSQLPKDRFSAERLKGVDSTLKIQPAELGDSAVYLCASSSSGTGLTGELFFGEGSRLTVL.

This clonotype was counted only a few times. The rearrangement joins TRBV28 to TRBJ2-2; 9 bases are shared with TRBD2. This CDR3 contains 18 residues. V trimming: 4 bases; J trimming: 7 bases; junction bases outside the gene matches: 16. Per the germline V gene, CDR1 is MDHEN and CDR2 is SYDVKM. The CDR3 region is CASSSPGGAGTSSGELFF. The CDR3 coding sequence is TGTGCCAGCAGTTCCCCTGGTGGGGCGGGGACTAGCAGCGGGGAGCTGTTTTTT. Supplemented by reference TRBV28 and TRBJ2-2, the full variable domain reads DVKVTQSSRYLVKRTGEKVFLECVQDMDHENMFWYRQDPGLGLRLIYFSYDVKMKEKGDIPEGYSVSREKKERFSLILESASTNQTSMYLCASSSPGGAGTSSGELFFGEGSRLTVL.

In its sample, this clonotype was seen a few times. The CDR3 sequence is CASSLDAARLIPSYNEQFF. In DNA, the CDR3 is TGTGCCAGCAGCTTAGACGCGGCCAGGCTCATACCCTCCTACAATGAGCAGTTCTTC. J is TRBJ2-1 and V is TRBV7-3; D unclear. The CDR3 covers 19 residues. Trimming removed 2 bases at V and 0 bases at J, with 20 bases between. Germline CDR1 SGHTA, CDR2 FQGTGA.

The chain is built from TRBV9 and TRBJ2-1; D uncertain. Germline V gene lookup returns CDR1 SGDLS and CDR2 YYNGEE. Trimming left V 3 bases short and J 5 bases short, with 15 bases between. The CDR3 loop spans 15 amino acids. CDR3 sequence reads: CASSEGIGSHNEQFF. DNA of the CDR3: TGTGCCAGCAGCGAGGGAATAGGGTCCCACAATGAGCAGTTCTTC.

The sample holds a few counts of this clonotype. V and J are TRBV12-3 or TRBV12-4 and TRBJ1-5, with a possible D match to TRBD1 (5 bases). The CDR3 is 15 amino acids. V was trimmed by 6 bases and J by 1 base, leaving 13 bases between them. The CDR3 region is CASREGWGSNQPQHF. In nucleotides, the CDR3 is TGTGCCAGCAGGGAAGGTTGGGGGAGCAATCAGCCCCAGCATTTT.

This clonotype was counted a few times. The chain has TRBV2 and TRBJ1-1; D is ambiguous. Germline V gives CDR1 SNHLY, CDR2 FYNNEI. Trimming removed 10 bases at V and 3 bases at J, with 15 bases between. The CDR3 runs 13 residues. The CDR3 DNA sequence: TGTGCCACCCAGCCAGAGAGGGACACTGAAGCTTTCTTT. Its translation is CATQPERDTEAFF. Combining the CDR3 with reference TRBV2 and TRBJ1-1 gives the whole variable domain EPEVTQTPSHQVTQMGQEVILRCVPISNHLYFYWYRQILGQKVEFLVSFYNNEISEKSEIFDDQFSVERPDGSNFTLKIRSTKLEDSAMYFCATQPERDTEAFFGQGTRLTVV.

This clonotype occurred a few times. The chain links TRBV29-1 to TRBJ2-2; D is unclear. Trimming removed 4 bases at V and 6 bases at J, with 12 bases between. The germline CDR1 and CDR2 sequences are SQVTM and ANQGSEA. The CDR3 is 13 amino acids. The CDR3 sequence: CSVAWGPAGELFF. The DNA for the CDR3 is TGCAGCGTTGCTTGGGGTCCGGCCGGGGAGCTGTTTTTT.

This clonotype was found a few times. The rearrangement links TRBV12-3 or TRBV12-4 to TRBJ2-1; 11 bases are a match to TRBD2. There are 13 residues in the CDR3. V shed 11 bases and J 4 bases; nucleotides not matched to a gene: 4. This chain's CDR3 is CAVGLAAYNEQFF. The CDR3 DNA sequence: TGTGCCGTGGGACTAGCGGCGTACAATGAGCAGTTCTTC.

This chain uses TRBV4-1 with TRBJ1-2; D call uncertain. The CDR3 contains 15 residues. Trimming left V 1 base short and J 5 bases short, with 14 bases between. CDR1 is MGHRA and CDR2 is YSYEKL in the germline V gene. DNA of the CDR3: TGCGCCAGCAGCCAAGTAACCGGAGCCCTATATGGCTACACCTTC. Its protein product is CASSQVTGALYGYTF.

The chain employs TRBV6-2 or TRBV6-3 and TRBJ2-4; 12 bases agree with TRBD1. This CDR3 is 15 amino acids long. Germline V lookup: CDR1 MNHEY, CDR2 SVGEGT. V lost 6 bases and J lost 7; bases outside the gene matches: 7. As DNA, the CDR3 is TGTGCCAGCAGCCGACCGGGACAGGGGGCCAACATTCAGTACTTC. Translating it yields CASSRPGQGANIQYF.

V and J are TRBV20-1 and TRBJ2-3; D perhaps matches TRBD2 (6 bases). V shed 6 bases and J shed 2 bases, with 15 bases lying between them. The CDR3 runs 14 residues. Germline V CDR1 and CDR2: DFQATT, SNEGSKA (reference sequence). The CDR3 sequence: CSAWGGADTDTQYF. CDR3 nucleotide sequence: TGCAGTGCGTGGGGCGGGGCCGACACAGATACGCAGTATTTT.

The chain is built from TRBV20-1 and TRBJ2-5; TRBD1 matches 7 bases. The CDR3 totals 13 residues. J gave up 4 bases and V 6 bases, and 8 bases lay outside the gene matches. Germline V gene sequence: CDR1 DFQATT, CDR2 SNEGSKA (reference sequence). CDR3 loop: CSARDSPTETQYF. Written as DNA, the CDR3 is TGCAGTGCACGGGACAGTCCAACAGAGACCCAGTACTTC.

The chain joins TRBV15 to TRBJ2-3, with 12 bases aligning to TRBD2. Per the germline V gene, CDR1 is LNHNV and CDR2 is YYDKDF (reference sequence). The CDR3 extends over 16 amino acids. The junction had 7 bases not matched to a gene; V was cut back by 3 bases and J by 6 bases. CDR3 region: CATSRGGLAGPDTQYF. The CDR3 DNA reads TGTGCCACCAGCAGGGGCGGACTAGCGGGGCCGGATACGCAGTATTTT.